The 9 T cell receptor beta chains below were found in one sample sequenced in a study of a mutant IDH1 vaccine in newly diagnosed glioma. Using immunoSEQ multiplex PCR, the repertoire was profiled, and TCRdb retains in-frame clones only, with some absent. Among 85,000 to 100,000 clones listed, around 82% were seen once. Regarding time point: baseline, week 1 (first vaccination visit). Treatment specified: pre-vaccination baseline after standard-of-care therapy. Source: PBMCs, taken from a glioma patient treated with radiotherapy, temozolomide or both. The receptors derive from a woman between 45 and 60 years old with glioma.

The chain employs TRBV9 and TRBJ1-1; D uncertain. V was shortened by 4 bases and J by 0 bases, with 7 bases between the two germline ends. Per germline, CDR1 SGDLS and CDR2 YYNGEE. CDR3 length: 13 residues. CDR3 loop: CASSITVNTEAFF. CDR3 in DNA: TGTGCCAGCAGCATCACAGTGAACACTGAAGCTTTCTTT.

The J gene is TRBJ2-7, the V gene TRBV18; 9 bases map to TRBD1. J gave up 6 bases and V 3 bases, and 6 bases lay outside the gene matches. CDR3 size: 14 residues. CDR1 and CDR2 from the germline V gene are KGHSH and LQKENI. The CDR3 nucleotides read TGTGCCAGCTCACCGACAGGGGGTATGCTCGAGCAGTACTTC. This translates into CASSPTGGMLEQYF.

The chain has TRBV5-5 and TRBJ1-2, with D uncertain. CDR3 length: 13 residues. V dropped 0 bases and J dropped 1 base, with 4 bases sitting between them. Per the germline V gene, CDR1 is SGHKS and CDR2 is YYEKEE (reference sequence). This CDR3 is CASSLGNNYGYTF. The CDR3, as DNA: TGTGCCAGCAGCTTGGGAAATAACTATGGCTACACCTTC.

This chain joins TRBV18 and TRBJ1-4; 7 positions agree with TRBD1. Germline-derived CDR1 and CDR2 are KGHSH and LQKENI. This CDR3 spans 14 amino acids. V lost 8 bases and J lost 8; bases outside the gene matches: 11. The chain's CDR3 is CASTLGQRQEKLFF. The CDR3 DNA is TGTGCCAGCACTTTGGGACAGAGACAAGAAAAACTGTTTTTT.

The CDR3 DNA reads as TGTGCCAGCCGTGCTGGGTCGCGCACAGATACGCAGTATTTT. This codes for CASRAGSRTDTQYF. The V gene is TRBV6-5, the J gene TRBJ2-3, with D unclear. Germline V lookup: CDR1 MNHEY, CDR2 SVGAGI. This CDR3 contains 14 residues. V was shortened by 8 bases and J by 1 base, with 13 bases between the two germline ends.

This sequence joins TRBV6-6 and TRBJ2-3; D is ambiguous. Germline-derived CDR1 and CDR2 are MNHNY and SVGAGI (reference sequence). V lost 1 base, J lost 0 bases, and 11 bases lay in between. The CDR3 sequence is 16 residues long. The CDR3 protein is CASSYLSVPSTDTQYF. In DNA form, the CDR3 reads TGTGCCAGCAGTTACTTGTCAGTCCCTAGCACAGATACGCAGTATTTT.

The chain uses TRBV15 and TRBJ1-1, with D possibly matching TRBD1 (5 bases). The CDR3 is 12 residues long. The V end lost 0 bases, the J end lost 10 bases, and 9 bases lay between the germline ends. The germline gives CDR1 LNHNV, CDR2 YYDKDF (reference sequence). The CDR3 nucleotides are TGTGCCACCAGCAGAGATGCGGGACCAGCTTTCTTT. Translation gives CATSRDAGPAFF.

This sequence joins TRBV7-2 and TRBJ2-7; D may be TRBD1 or TRBD2 (5 bases each). V gave up 4 bases and J gave up 3 bases, with 10 bases separating them. Per the germline V gene, CDR1 is SGHTA and CDR2 is FQGNSA. This CDR3 is built from 13 residues. The CDR3 sequence is CASSSGRIYEQYF. CDR3 sequence (DNA): TGTGCCAGCAGCTCGGGACGGATCTACGAGCAGTACTTC.

The chain has TRBV5-1 and TRBJ2-1, with 7 bases matching TRBD1. CDR3 size: 15 residues. V lost 4 bases to trimming and J lost 8 bases; unmatched junction nucleotides: 12. CDR1 is SGHRS, CDR2 YFSETQ, per germline. The CDR3 is CASSRDSYHSDEQFF. The CDR3 bases are TGCGCCAGCAGCCGGGACAGCTACCACTCCGATGAGCAGTTCTTC. Drawing the rest from reference TRBV5-1 and TRBJ2-1, the complete variable domain is KAGVTQTPRYLIKTRGQQVTLSCSPISGHRSVSWYQQTPGQGLQFLFEYFSETQRNKGNFPGRFSGRQFSNSRSEMNVSTLELGDSALYLCASSRDSYHSDEQFFGPGTRLTVL.